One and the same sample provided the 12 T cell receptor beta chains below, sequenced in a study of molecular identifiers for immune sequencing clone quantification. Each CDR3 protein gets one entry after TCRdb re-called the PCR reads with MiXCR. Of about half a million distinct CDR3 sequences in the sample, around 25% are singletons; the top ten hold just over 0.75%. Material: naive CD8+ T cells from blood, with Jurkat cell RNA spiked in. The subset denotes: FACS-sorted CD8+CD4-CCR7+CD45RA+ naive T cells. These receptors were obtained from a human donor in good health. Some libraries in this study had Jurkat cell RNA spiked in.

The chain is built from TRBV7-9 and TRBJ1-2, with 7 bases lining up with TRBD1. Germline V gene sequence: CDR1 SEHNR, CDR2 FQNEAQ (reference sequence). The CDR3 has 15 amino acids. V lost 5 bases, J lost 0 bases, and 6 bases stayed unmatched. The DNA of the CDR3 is TGTGCCAGCAGCCAGGGAGGGGGCCCTAACTATGGCTACACCTTC. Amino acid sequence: CASSQGGGPNYGYTF.

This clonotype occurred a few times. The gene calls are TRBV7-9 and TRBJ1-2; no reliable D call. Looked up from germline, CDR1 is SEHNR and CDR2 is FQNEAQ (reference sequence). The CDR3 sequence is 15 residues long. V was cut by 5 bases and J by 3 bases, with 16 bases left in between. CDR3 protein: CASSPGLLRDYGYTF. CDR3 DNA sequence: TGTGCCAGCAGCCCCGGACTTCTAAGGGACTATGGCTACACCTTC.

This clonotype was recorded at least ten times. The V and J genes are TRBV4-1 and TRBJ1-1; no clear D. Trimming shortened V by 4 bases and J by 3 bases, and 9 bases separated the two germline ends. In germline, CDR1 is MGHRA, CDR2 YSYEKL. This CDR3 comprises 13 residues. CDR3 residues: CASSRSEDTEAFF. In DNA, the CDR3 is TGCGCCAGCAGCCGGAGCGAGGACACTGAAGCTTTCTTT.

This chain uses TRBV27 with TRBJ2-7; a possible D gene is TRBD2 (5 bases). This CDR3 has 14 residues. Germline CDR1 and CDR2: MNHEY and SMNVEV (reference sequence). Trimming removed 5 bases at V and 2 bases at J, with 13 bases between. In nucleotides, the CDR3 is TGTGCCAGCAGTGCGACTACCCTAACCTACGAGCAGTACTTC. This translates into CASSATTLTYEQYF.

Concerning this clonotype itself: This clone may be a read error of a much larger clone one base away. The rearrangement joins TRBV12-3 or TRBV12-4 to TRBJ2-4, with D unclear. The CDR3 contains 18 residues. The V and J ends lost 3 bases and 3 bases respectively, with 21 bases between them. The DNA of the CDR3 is TGTGCCAGCAGTTTCCCTGTTGGCACCCGACATCACAAAAACATTCAGTACTTC. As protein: CASSFPVGTRHHKNIQYF.

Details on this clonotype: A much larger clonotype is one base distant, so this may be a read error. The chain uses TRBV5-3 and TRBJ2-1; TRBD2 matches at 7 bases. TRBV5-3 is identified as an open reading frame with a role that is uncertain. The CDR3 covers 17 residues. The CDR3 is CASRPGLEGPSYNAQFF. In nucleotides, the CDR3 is TGTGCCAGCAGACCCGGACTAGAGGGCCCCTCCTACAATGCGCAGTTCTTC.

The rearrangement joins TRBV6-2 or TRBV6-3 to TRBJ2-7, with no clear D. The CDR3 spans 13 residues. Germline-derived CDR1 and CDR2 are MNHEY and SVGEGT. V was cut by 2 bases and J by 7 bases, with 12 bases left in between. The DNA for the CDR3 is TGTGCCAGCAGTTACACAATCAGAGAGGAGCAGTACTTC. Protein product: CASSYTIREEQYF.

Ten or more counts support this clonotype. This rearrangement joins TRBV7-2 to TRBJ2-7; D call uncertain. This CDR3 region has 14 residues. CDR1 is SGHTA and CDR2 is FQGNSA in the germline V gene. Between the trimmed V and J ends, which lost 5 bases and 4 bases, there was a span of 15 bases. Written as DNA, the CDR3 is TGTGCCAGCAGCCCGGGCCGGATGAGGTACGAGCAGTACTTC. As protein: CASSPGRMRYEQYF. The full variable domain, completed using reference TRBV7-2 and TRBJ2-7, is GAGVSQSPSNKVTEKGKDVELRCDPISGHTALYWYRQSLGQGLEFLIYFQGNSAPDKSGLPSDRFSAERTGGSVSTLTIQRTQQEDSAVYLCASSPGRMRYEQYFGPGTRLTVT.

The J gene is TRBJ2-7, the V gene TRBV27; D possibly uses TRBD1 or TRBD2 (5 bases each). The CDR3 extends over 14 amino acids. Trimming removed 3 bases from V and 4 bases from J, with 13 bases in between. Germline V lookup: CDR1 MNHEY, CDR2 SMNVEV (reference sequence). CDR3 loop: CASSFGATGYEQYF. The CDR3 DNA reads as TGTGCCAGCAGTTTTGGGGCTACGGGGTACGAGCAGTACTTC.

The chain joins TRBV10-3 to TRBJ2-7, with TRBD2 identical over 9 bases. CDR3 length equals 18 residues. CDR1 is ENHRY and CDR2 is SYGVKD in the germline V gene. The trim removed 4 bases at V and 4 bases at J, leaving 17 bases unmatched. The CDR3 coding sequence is TGTGCCATCAGTGGGTCGCTAGCGGGATCCTTCACCCCGTACGAGCAGTACTTC. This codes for CAISGSLAGSFTPYEQYF.

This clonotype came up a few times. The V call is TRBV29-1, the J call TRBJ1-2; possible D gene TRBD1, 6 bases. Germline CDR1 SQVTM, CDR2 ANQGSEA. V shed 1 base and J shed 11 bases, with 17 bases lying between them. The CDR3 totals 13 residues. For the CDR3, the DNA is TGCAGCGTTGAAGTCCTGGGGGGGCCCGGTTACACCTTC. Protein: CSVEVLGGPGYTF.

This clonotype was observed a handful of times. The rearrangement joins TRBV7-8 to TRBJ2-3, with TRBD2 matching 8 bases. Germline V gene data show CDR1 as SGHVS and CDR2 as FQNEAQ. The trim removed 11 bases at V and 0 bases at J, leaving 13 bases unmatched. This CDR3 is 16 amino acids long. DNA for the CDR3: TGTGCCCCCATCCGGGGCGGGAGGCCTAGCACAGATACGCAGTATTTT. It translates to CAPIRGGRPSTDTQYF.